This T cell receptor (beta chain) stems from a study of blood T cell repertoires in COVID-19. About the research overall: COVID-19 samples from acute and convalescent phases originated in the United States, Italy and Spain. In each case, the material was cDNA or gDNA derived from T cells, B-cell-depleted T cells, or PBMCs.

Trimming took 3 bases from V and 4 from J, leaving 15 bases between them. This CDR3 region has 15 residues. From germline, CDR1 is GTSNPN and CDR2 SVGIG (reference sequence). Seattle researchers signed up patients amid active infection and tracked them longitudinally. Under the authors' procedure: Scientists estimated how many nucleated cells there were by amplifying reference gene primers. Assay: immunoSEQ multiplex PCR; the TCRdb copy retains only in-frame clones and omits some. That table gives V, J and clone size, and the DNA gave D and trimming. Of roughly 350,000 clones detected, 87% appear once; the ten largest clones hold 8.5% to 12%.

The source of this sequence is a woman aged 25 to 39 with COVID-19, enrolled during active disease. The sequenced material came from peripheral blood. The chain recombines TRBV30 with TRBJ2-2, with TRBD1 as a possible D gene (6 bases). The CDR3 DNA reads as TGTGCCTGGAGCGCCACAGGGTTCTCCACCGGGGAGCTGTTTTTT. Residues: CAWSATGFSTGELFF. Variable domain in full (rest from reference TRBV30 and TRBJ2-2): SQTIHQWPATLVQPVGSPLSLECTVEGTSNPNLYWYRQAAGRGLQLLFYSVGIGQISSEVPQNLSASRPQDRQFILSSKKLLLSDSGFYLCAWSATGFSTGELFFGEGSRLTVL.